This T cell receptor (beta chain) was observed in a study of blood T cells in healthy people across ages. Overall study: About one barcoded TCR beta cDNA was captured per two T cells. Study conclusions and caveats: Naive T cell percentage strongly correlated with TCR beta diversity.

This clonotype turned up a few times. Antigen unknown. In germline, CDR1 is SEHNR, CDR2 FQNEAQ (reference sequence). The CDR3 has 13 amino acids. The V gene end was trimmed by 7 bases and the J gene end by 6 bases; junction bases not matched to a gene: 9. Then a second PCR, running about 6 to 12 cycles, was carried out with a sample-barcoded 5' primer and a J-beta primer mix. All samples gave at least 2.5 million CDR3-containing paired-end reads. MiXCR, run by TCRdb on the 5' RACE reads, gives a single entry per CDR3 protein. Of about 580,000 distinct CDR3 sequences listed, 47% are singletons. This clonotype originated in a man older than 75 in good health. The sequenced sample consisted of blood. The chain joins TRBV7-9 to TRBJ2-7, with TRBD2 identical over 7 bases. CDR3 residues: CASTPGGVGEQYF. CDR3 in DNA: TGTGCCAGCACCCCTGGGGGGGTCGGCGAGCAGTACTTC. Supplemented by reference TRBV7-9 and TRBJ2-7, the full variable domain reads DTGVSQNPRHKITKRGQNVTFRCDPISEHNRLYWYRQTLGQGPEFLTYFQNEAQLEKSRLLSDRFSAERPKGSFSTLEIQRTEQGDSAMYLCASTPGGVGEQYFGPGTRLTVT.